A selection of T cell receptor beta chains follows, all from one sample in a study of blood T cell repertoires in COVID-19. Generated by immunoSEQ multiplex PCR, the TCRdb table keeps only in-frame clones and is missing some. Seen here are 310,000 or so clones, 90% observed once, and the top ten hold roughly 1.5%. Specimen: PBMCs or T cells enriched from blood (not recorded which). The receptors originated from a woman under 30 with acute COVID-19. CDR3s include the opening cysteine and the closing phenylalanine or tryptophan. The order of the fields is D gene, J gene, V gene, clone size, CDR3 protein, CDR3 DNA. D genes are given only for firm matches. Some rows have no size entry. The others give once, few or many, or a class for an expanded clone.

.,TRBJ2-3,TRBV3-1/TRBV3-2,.,CASSQVGGAVGESDTQYF,TGTGCCAGCAGCCAAGTAGGGGGAGCGGTCGGGGAGTCGGATACGCAGTATTTT
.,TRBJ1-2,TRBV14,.,CASSQDWEGLYGYTF,TGTGCCAGCAGCCAAGATTGGGAGGGTCTCTATGGCTACACCTTC
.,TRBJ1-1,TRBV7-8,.,CASSLTTQGNTEAFF,TGTGCCAGCAGCTTAACAACACAGGGGAACACTGAAGCTTTCTTT
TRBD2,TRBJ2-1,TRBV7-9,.,CASSPTSGTYNEQFF,TGTGCCAGCAGCCCGACTAGCGGGACTTACAATGAGCAGTTCTTC
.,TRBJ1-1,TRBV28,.,CASSLVAGFEAFF,TGTGCCAGCAGTTTAGTCGCAGGGTTTGAAGCTTTCTTT
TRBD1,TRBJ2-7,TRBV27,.,CASSHLSGTASYEQYF,TGTGCCAGCAGTCACCTCTCCGGGACAGCATCCTACGAGCAGTACTTC
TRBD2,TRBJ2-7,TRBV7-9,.,CASSLRTSGGYEQYF,TGTGCCAGCAGCCTCCGGACTAGCGGGGGCTACGAGCAGTACTTC
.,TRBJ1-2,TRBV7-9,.,CASSLGSYGYTF,TGTGCCAGCAGCTTAGGGAGCTATGGCTACACCTTC
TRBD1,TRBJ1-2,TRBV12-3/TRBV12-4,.,CASSRDRNYGYTF,TGTGCCAGCAGCAGGGACAGAAACTATGGCTACACCTTC
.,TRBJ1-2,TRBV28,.,CASSTTGTSYGYTF,TGTGCCAGCAGCACAACAGGGACCAGCTATGGCTACACCTTC
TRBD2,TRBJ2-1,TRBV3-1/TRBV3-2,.,CASSMAGGNNEQFF,TGTGCCAGCAGCATGGCGGGAGGGAACAATGAGCAGTTCTTC
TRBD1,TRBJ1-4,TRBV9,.,CASSVQEGATNEKLFF,TGTGCCAGCAGCGTACAGGAGGGGGCGACTAATGAAAAACTGTTTTTT
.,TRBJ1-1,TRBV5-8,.,CASSPEGNPGNTEAFF,TGTGCCAGCAGCCCCGAGGGCAACCCCGGGAACACTGAAGCTTTCTTT
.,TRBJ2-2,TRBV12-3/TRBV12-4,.,CASSNTGELFF,TGTGCCAGCTCTAACACCGGGGAGCTGTTTTTT
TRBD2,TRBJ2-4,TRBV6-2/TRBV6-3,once,CASSYGRAGNIQYF,TGTGCCAGCAGTTACGGGAGGGCAGGGAACATTCAGTACTTC
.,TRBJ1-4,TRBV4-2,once,CASSQGDQGEKLFF,TGTGCCAGCAGCCAAGGGGATCAGGGTGAAAAACTGTTTTTT
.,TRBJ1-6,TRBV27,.,CASRSPGEGNSPLHF,TGTGCCAGCAGAAGCCCGGGAGAAGGCAATTCACCCCTCCACTTT
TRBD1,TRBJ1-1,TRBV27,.,CASSLFSGGSEAFF,TGTGCCAGCAGTTTATTTTCAGGGGGCAGTGAAGCTTTCTTT
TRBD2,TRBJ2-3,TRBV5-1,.,CASSLNPWASGSRADTQYF,TGCGCCAGCAGCTTGAACCCGTGGGCTAGCGGGAGTAGGGCAGATACGCAGTATTTT
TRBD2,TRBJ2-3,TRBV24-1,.,CATSEGGLVTDTQYF,TGTGCCACCAGTGAGGGGGGACTAGTTACAGATACGCAGTATTTT
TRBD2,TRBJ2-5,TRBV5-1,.,CASSLASGKYQETQYF,TGCGCCAGCAGCTTGGCTAGCGGGAAGTATCAAGAGACCCAGTACTTC
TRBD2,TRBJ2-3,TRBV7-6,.,CASSLYAIAGGADTQYF,TGTGCCAGCAGCCTTTACGCTATAGCGGGAGGCGCAGATACGCAGTATTTT
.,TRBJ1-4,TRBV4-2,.,CASSQEGNSNEKLFF,TGTGCCAGCAGCCAGGAGGGGAATAGTAATGAAAAACTGTTTTTT
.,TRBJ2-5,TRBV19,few,CASSSSGLRETQYF,TGTGCCAGTAGTTCGAGCGGGCTACGGGAGACCCAGTACTTC
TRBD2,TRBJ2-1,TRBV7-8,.,CASSLGASGSHSSYNEQFF,TGTGCCAGCAGCTTAGGGGCTAGCGGGAGTCACAGCTCCTACAATGAGCAGTTCTTC
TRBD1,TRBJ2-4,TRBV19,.,CASTPGQGAFGGNIQYF,TGTGCCAGTACCCCGGGACAGGGGGCTTTTGGTGGAAACATTCAGTACTTC
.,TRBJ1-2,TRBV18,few,CASSFKRDYTF,TGTGCCAGCTCATTTAAGAGAGACTACACCTTC
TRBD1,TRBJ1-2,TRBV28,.,CASRSQGAAYGYTF,TGTGCCAGCAGGTCACAGGGGGCAGCTTATGGCTACACCTTC
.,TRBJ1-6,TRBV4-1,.,CASSQAARRSPLHF,TGCGCCAGCAGCCAAGCGGCCCGGAGGTCACCCCTCCACTTT
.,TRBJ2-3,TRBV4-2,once,CASSQGTDQTNTDTQYF,TGTGCCAGCAGCCAAGGTACCGACCAAACTAACACAGATACGCAGTATTTT
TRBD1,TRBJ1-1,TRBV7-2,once,CASSPSDRANKMNTEAFF,TGTGCCAGCAGCCCCTCGGACAGGGCGAACAAAATGAACACTGAAGCTTTCTTT
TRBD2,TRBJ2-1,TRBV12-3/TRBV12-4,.,CASSSLREAEQFF,TGTGCCAGCAGTAGCCTACGGGAGGCTGAGCAGTTCTTC
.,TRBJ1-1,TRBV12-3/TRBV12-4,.,CASSSGWYEAFF,TGTGCCAGCAGCTCGGGATGGTACGAAGCTTTCTTT
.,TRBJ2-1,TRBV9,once,CASSVTATQVNEQFF,TGTGCCAGCAGCGTAACAGCGACACAGGTGAATGAGCAGTTCTTC
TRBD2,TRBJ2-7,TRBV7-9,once,CASSFGTSGSPYEQYF,TGTGCCAGCAGCTTCGGGACTAGCGGGAGCCCCTACGAGCAGTACTTC
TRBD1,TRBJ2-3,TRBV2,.,CATNRDRGSDTQYF,TGTGCCACTAACCGGGACAGGGGGTCAGATACGCAGTATTTT
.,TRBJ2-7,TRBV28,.,CASSPPGGSYEQYF,TGTGCCAGCAGCCCCCCGGGTGGGTCCTACGAGCAGTACTTC
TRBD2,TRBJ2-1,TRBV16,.,CASSRGGLGRFNEQFF,TGTGCCAGCAGCCGGGGGGGACTAGGAAGATTCAATGAGCAGTTCTTC
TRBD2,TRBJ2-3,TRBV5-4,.,CASSQILAGGFTDTQYF,TGTGCCAGCAGCCAAATACTAGCGGGAGGGTTCACAGATACGCAGTATTTT
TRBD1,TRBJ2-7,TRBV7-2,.,CASSLGRTGFGRQYF,TGTGCCAGCAGCTTAGGACGGACAGGGTTTGGTCGGCAGTACTTC
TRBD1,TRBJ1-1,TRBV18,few,CASSPGQANTEAFF,TGTGCCAGCTCACCAGGACAGGCGAACACTGAAGCTTTCTTT
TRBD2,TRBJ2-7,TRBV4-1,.,CASSQDTLAGMVYEQYF,TGCGCCAGCAGCCAAGATACGCTAGCGGGAATGGTGTACGAGCAGTACTTC
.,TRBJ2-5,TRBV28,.,CASSFLGRAETQYF,TGTGCCAGCAGTTTCTTGGGCAGGGCGGAGACCCAGTACTTC
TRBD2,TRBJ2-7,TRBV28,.,CASSSSGASSYEQYF,TGTGCCAGCAGTTCAAGCGGGGCAAGCTCCTACGAGCAGTACTTC
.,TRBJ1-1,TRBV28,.,CASFSGHQNTEAFF,TGTGCCAGCTTTTCGGGACACCAGAACACTGAAGCTTTCTTT
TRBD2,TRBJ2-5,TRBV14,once,CASSRWTSGTQETQYF,TGTGCCAGCAGCCGGTGGACTAGCGGGACCCAAGAGACCCAGTACTTC
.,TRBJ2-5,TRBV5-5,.,CASSFRAAGWETQYF,TGTGCCAGCAGCTTTAGGGCTGCGGGATGGGAGACCCAGTACTTC
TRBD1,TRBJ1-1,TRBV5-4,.,CASSLSTGGGTEAFF,TGTGCCAGCAGCTTATCAACAGGGGGCGGCACTGAAGCTTTCTTT
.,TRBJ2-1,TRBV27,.,CATRPTKLDEQFF,TGTGCCACCAGACCCACTAAGCTCGATGAGCAGTTCTTC
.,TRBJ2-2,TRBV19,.,CASRPQGGELFF,TGTGCCAGTAGGCCACAGGGTGGGGAGCTGTTTTTT
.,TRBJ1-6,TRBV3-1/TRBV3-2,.,CASSHSPQGRRYSPLHF,TGTGCCAGCAGCCACTCACCGCAGGGGCGTAGGTATTCACCCCTCCACTTT
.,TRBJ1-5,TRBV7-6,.,CASSRTGNQPQHF,TGTGCCAGCAGCCGGACAGGCAATCAGCCCCAGCATTTT
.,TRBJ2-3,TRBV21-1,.,CASSKKKEWTGTSTDTQYF,TGTGCCAGCAGCAAAAAAAAAGAGTGGACAGGGACCAGCACAGATACGCAGTATTTT
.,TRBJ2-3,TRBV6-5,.,CASSSGDTQYF,TGTGCCAGCAGCTCGGGAGATACGCAGTATTTT